These 32 T cell receptor beta chains originate from one sample sequenced in a study of OX40 agonist ivuxolimab in advanced cancers. The assay was immunoSEQ multiplex PCR, and TCRdb's table has in-frame clones only and misses some. The sample lists approximately 83,000 clones; roughly 80% were seen once. The specimen was CD4+ or CD8+ T cells sorted from blood, collected in a trial of the OX40 agonist ivuxolimab. Receptors were obtained from an adult with an advanced solid tumor such as melanoma, head and neck, liver or kidney cancer.

The gene calls are TRBV30 and TRBJ1-1, with D unclear. V lost 1 base, J lost 5 bases, and 8 bases lay in between. Per the germline V gene, CDR1 is GTSNPN and CDR2 is SVGIG (reference sequence). The CDR3 consists of 12 residues. DNA of the CDR3: TGTGCCTGGAGTGGGACGGTGACTGAAGCTTTCTTT. Encoded protein: CAWSGTVTEAFF.

The CDR3 DNA follows: TGTGCCAGTAGTATGGACGGGGGATCGAGGGAAAAACTGTTTTTT. Translated, it gives CASSMDGGSREKLFF. The rearrangement links TRBV19 to TRBJ1-4; D may be TRBD1 (5 bases). The germline V and J ends were trimmed by 3 bases and 8 bases, with 16 bases remaining between them. This CDR3 has 15 residues. Germline CDR1 LNHDA, CDR2 SQIVND (reference sequence).

This clone appeared once. The chain couples TRBV29-1 to TRBJ2-3, with TRBD1 identical over 8 bases. The germline V gene encodes CDR1 SQVTM and CDR2 ANQGSEA. The CDR3 covers 14 residues. The trim removed 0 bases at V and 4 bases at J, leaving 3 bases unmatched. As DNA, the CDR3 is TGCAGCGTTGAAGAGGACAGGGACGCAGATACGCAGTATTTT. It codes for CSVEEDRDADTQYF.

The V and J genes are TRBV6-5 and TRBJ2-5; D is perhaps TRBD2 (5 bases). V was shortened by 5 bases and J by 5 bases, with 15 bases between the two germline ends. Germline V gene sequence: CDR1 MNHEY, CDR2 SVGAGI. This CDR3 region has 14 residues. The CDR3 reads CASSGTSRWETQYF. In nucleotides, the CDR3 is TGTGCCAGCAGTGGCACTAGTAGGTGGGAGACCCAGTACTTC.

This chain's CDR3 is CASRGSNTEAFF. CDR3 nucleotide sequence: TGTGCCAGCCGGGGCTCTAACACTGAAGCTTTCTTT. This sequence joins TRBV21-1 and TRBJ1-1. TRBV21-1 is labeled a pseudogene. CDR3 length: 12 amino acids.

V is TRBV7-2 and J is TRBJ2-2; possible D gene TRBD1, 5 bases. CDR1 SGHTA and CDR2 FQGNSA come from the germline V gene. With 2 bases removed from V and 1 base from J, the gap between germline ends came to 11 bases. This CDR3 spans 16 amino acids. The CDR3 sequence: CASSLQAGQNTGELFF. The CDR3, as DNA: TGTGCCAGCAGCTTACAGGCAGGACAGAACACCGGGGAGCTGTTTTTT.

The chain uses TRBV7-9 and TRBJ1-2; TRBD1 matches 7 bases. Germline CDR1 reads SEHNR; CDR2 reads FQNEAQ (reference sequence). V lost 1 base and J lost 4; bases outside the gene matches: 6. The CDR3 is 15 residues long. CDR3 sequence: CASSLDAGGGYGYTF. DNA for the CDR3: TGTGCCAGCAGCTTAGATGCAGGGGGAGGCTATGGCTACACCTTC.

The chain uses TRBV10-1 and TRBJ2-5; D possibly corresponds to TRBD1 (6 bases). The V end lost 3 bases, the J end lost 1 base, and 6 bases lay between the germline ends. Germline CDR1 and CDR2: WNHNN and SYGVQD (reference sequence). The CDR3 runs 13 residues. DNA of the CDR3: TGCGCCAGCAGTGAAGGGGGCCAAGAGACCCAGTACTTC. Translated, it gives CASSEGGQETQYF.

V and J are TRBV27 and TRBJ2-3; D may match TRBD1 or TRBD2 (6 bases each). V gave up 2 bases and J gave up 1 base, with 13 bases separating them. This CDR3 has 16 residues. Germline values: CDR1 MNHEY, CDR2 SMNVEV (reference sequence). DNA for the CDR3: TGTGCCAGCAGTTTAAGGGGGGACACGGGCACAGATACGCAGTATTTT. Translation gives CASSLRGDTGTDTQYF.

This clone was counted a single time. V gene TRBV5-4 combines with J gene TRBJ2-5; the match to TRBD2 covers 10 bases. V lost 1 base and J lost 0; bases outside the gene matches: 9. Germline lookup yields CDR1 SGHNT and CDR2 YYREEE (reference sequence). This CDR3 contains 18 residues. The CDR3 DNA sequence: TGTGCCAGCAGCTTGAGTCCTAGCGGGAGAGGGTACCAAGAGACCCAGTACTTC. This codes for CASSLSPSGRGYQETQYF.

The table lists this clone with a few counts. This chain joins TRBV27 and TRBJ2-7; no firm D call. The germline V gene encodes CDR1 MNHEY and CDR2 SMNVEV (reference sequence). This CDR3 comprises 14 residues. V lost 7 bases and J 3 bases, leaving 16 bases between the germline ends. The CDR3 region has the DNA TGTGCCAGCACTAAACTGGGGAACCTCTACGAGCAGTACTTC. Its protein product is CASTKLGNLYEQYF.

The genes are TRBV4-2 and TRBJ1-2; 8 bases match TRBD1. There are 16 residues in the CDR3. Trimming cost V 2 bases and J 1 base; bases outside gene matches: 6. CDR1 and CDR2 from the germline V gene are LGHNA and YNFKEQ. As DNA, the CDR3 is TGTGCCAGCAGCCAAACGATTACAGGGGGTAACTATGGCTACACCTTC. Amino acid sequence: CASSQTITGGNYGYTF.

The V gene is TRBV7-3, the J gene TRBJ2-1, with D tentatively TRBD2 (5 bases). V lost 2 bases and J lost 6, with 8 bases in between. CDR1 and CDR2 (germline): SGHTA, FQGTGA. This CDR3 spans 13 amino acids. This chain's CDR3 is CASSLYRGNEQFF. The CDR3, as DNA: TGTGCCAGCAGCTTATACCGGGGCAATGAGCAGTTCTTC.

The CDR3 sequence: CASSLAGLAGYNEQFF. The CDR3 DNA sequence: TGTGCCAGCAGCTTAGCAGGTCTAGCGGGCTACAATGAGCAGTTCTTC. The V call is TRBV7-9, the J call TRBJ2-1; 8 bases are a match to TRBD2. From germline, CDR1 is SEHNR and CDR2 FQNEAQ (reference sequence). The V gene end was trimmed by 0 bases and the J gene end by 3 bases; junction bases not matched to a gene: 4. This CDR3 region has 16 residues.

This clone appeared a few times. The chain employs TRBV7-2 and TRBJ2-3, with 9 bases lining up with TRBD2. The V gene end was trimmed by 7 bases and the J gene end by 6 bases; junction bases not matched to a gene: 11. The CDR3 extends over 15 amino acids. Germline V gives CDR1 SGHTA, CDR2 FQGNSA. In nucleotides, the CDR3 is TGTGCCAGCAACCCTAGCGGGAATAAAAGGGATACGCAGTATTTT. Residues: CASNPSGNKRDTQYF.

V usage is TRBV4-2 and J usage is TRBJ2-7; tentatively, D is TRBD1 (6 bases). Germline CDR1 LGHNA, CDR2 YNFKEQ. With 5 bases removed from V and 2 bases from J, the gap between germline ends came to 16 bases. This CDR3 contains 15 residues. CDR3 in DNA: TGTGCCAGCAGCTCATGGACAGACACCCCCTACGAGCAGTACTTC. Its translation: CASSSWTDTPYEQYF.

The chain uses TRBV6-5 and TRBJ1-2, with a tentative D call TRBD1 (6 bases). Germline V gene data show CDR1 as MNHEY and CDR2 as SVGAGI. The ends were cut back, 5 bases at V and 3 bases at J, with 10 bases in the middle. CDR3 length: 13 amino acids. The CDR3 here is CASSTRQDYGYTF. The CDR3 nucleotides read TGTGCCAGCAGTACCAGACAGGACTATGGCTACACCTTC.

The chain uses TRBV7-2 and TRBJ2-3; weak D call: TRBD2 (5 bases). Germline V gives CDR1 SGHTA, CDR2 FQGNSA. The CDR3 sequence is 15 residues long. Trimming removed 1 base from V and 4 bases from J, with 12 bases in between. The CDR3 DNA follows: TGTGCCAGCAGCTTAGTTGTCGGGATTCCAGATACGCAGTATTTT. As protein: CASSLVVGIPDTQYF. The full variable domain, completed using reference TRBV7-2 and TRBJ2-3, is GAGVSQSPSNKVTEKGKDVELRCDPISGHTALYWYRQSLGQGLEFLIYFQGNSAPDKSGLPSDRFSAERTGGSVSTLTIQRTQQEDSAVYLCASSLVVGIPDTQYFGPGTRLTVL.

The chain carries TRBV5-6 and TRBJ1-1; 9 bases map to TRBD1. V lost 4 bases and J lost 7; bases outside the gene matches: 5. Germline V CDR1 and CDR2: SGHDT, YYEEEE. The CDR3 extends over 13 amino acids. CDR3 protein: CASSRTGASEAFF. The CDR3 DNA is TGTGCCAGCAGCCGGACAGGGGCAAGTGAAGCTTTCTTT.

The chain combines TRBV6-5 with TRBJ1-1; D not resolved. The CDR3 sequence is 11 residues long. Trimming cost V 4 bases and J 4 bases, with 4 bases left between them. Per germline, CDR1 MNHEY and CDR2 SVGAGI. The CDR3 spells CASSSVTEAFF. The DNA for the CDR3 is TGTGCCAGCAGTTCCGTCACTGAAGCTTTCTTT.

In nucleotides, the CDR3 is TGTGCCAGTAGTATTAGTTTTGGGACCATTGATTCACCCCTCCACTTT. Residues: CASSISFGTIDSPLHF. This chain uses TRBV19 with TRBJ1-6, with D possibly TRBD1 on 5 matching bases. In germline, CDR1 is LNHDA, CDR2 SQIVND (reference sequence). The V end lost 3 bases, the J end lost 8 bases, and 17 bases lay between the germline ends. This CDR3 spans 16 amino acids.

The chain joins TRBV10-2 to TRBJ1-2, with 7 bases matching TRBD1. Trimming removed 3 bases from V and 8 bases from J; junction bases left unmatched: 6. Germline V gives CDR1 WSHSY, CDR2 SAAADI. This CDR3 spans 13 amino acids. CDR3: CASSDSRGIGYTF. CDR3 in DNA: TGCGCCAGCAGTGACTCCAGGGGGATAGGCTACACCTTC.

This clone was detected ten times or more. V is TRBV7-8 and J is TRBJ1-1; D call uncertain. The CDR3 spans 14 residues. Germline CDR1 reads SGHVS; CDR2 reads FQNEAQ. V lost 5 bases, J lost 1 base, and 11 bases lay in between. The CDR3 region is CASSTWSGNTEAFF. CDR3 nucleotides: TGTGCCAGCAGCACGTGGTCAGGGAACACTGAAGCTTTCTTT. The full variable domain, in which reference TRBV7-8 and TRBJ1-1 provide the parts outside the CDR3, is GAGVSQSPRYKVAKRGQDVALRCDPISGHVSLFWYQQALGQGPEFLTYFQNEAQLDKSGLPSDRFFAERPEGSVSTLKIQRTQQEDSAVYLCASSTWSGNTEAFFGQGTRLTVV.

The chain links TRBV6-5 to TRBJ2-1; D uncertain. Germline-derived CDR1 and CDR2 are MNHEY and SVGAGI. The V end was cut by 0 bases, the J end by 6 bases, with 9 bases between. The CDR3 loop spans 14 amino acids. In DNA, the CDR3 is TGTGCCAGCAGTTACTCTAACAGAGGCAATGAGCAGTTCTTC. The encoded protein is CASSYSNRGNEQFF.

The rearrangement links TRBV30 to TRBJ2-1; tentatively, D is TRBD2 (6 bases). The germline V gene encodes CDR1 GTSNPN and CDR2 SVGIG (reference sequence). The germline V and J ends were trimmed by 4 bases and 2 bases, with 12 bases remaining between them. This CDR3 is 14 amino acids long. CDR3 bases: TGTGCCTGGATACGCGGGACGCCCTACAATGAGCAGTTCTTC. It encodes CAWIRGTPYNEQFF.

This sequence joins TRBV7-8 and TRBJ1-3; D gene unclear. This CDR3 region has 16 residues. Per germline, CDR1 SGHVS and CDR2 FQNEAQ. With 5 bases removed from V and 9 bases from J, the gap between germline ends came to 23 bases. The CDR3 coding sequence is TGTGCCAGCAGCACCAAACTCATAGGATCCGCGGGCACCATATATTTT. Amino acids: CASSTKLIGSAGTIYF.

This chain joins TRBV4-1 and TRBJ1-5; 9 nucleotides agree with TRBD1. Germline loops: CDR1 MGHRA, CDR2 YSYEKL. This CDR3 region has 16 residues. V was pared by 3 bases and J by 0 bases, with 3 bases of the junction left unmatched. CDR3: CASSQGGQGSNQPQHF. Written as DNA, the CDR3 is TGCGCCAGCAGCCAGGGGGGACAGGGTAGCAATCAGCCCCAGCATTTT.

The J gene is TRBJ2-7, the V gene TRBV7-9, with D unresolved. The CDR3 has 14 amino acids. Trimming removed 4 bases at V and 3 bases at J, with 13 bases between. The germline CDR1 and CDR2 sequences are SEHNR and FQNEAQ (reference sequence). CDR3 DNA: TGTGCCAGCAGCTCCCTGGAAATAGGCTACGAGCAGTACTTC. Translating gives CASSSLEIGYEQYF.

The J gene is TRBJ1-2, the V gene TRBV19; 7 bases map to TRBD1. Per the germline V gene, CDR1 is LNHDA and CDR2 is SQIVND (reference sequence). The CDR3 loop spans 15 amino acids. V lost 8 bases, J lost 5 bases, and 14 bases stayed unmatched. The CDR3 DNA reads as TGTGCCAGTTGCGAAGGGGGCGGTGGACCTTATGGCTACACCTTC. Its protein product is CASCEGGGGPYGYTF.

A note on this clone: Other DNA variants within this sample encode the same CDR3. V usage is TRBV6-5 and J usage is TRBJ1-1; D is unresolved. The germline gives CDR1 MNHEY, CDR2 SVGAGI. Trimming shortened V by 0 bases and J by 1 base, and 9 bases separated the two germline ends. The CDR3 is 15 amino acids. The CDR3 DNA sequence: TGTGCCAGCAGTTACTCATCGTCTTCGAACACTGAAGCTTTCTTT. Protein sequence: CASSYSSSSNTEAFF.

The rearrangement uses TRBV29-1 and TRBJ2-1; 12 positions agree with TRBD1. Per germline, CDR1 SQVTM and CDR2 ANQGSEA. The CDR3 is 13 residues long. V lost 4 bases to trimming and J lost 9 bases; unmatched junction nucleotides: 4. The CDR3 protein is CSVGDRGRGEQFF. CDR3 DNA sequence: TGCAGCGTTGGGGACAGGGGGCGAGGTGAGCAGTTCTTC.

This clone has more than one count but fewer than ten. The chain uses TRBV9 and TRBJ1-5; D unresolved. V lost 0 bases and J lost 5, with 6 bases in between. Germline CDR1 reads SGDLS; CDR2 reads YYNGEE. This CDR3 contains 13 residues. The CDR3 is CASSVGHYQPQHF. CDR3 bases: TGTGCCAGCAGCGTAGGACACTATCAGCCCCAGCATTTT.